A selection of T cell receptor beta chains follows, all from one sample in a study of T cells in localized non-small cell lung cancer. Assay used: immunoSEQ multiplex PCR; TCRdb lists only in-frame clones, some missing. This table has 45,000 to 60,000 clones, about 85% appearing once. This material consisted of peripheral blood, taken before any cancer treatment. The origin of the receptors is a female donor older than 55 with stage II squamous cell lung carcinoma. The CDR3 runs from the conserved cysteine through the conserved F or W. Fields, in order: V gene, clone size, CDR3 protein. Rows give clone size only sometimes, using once, few, many, or a class for an expanded clone.

>TRBV9|-
CASSELGGSNNEQFF
>TRBV5-1|-
CASSLDGINEKLFF
>TRBV29-1|-
CSVGGAMNTEAFF
>TRBV5-1|few
CASSPGLRQGNTEAFF
>TRBV25-1|-
CASSTGPYGYTF
>TRBV7-9|once
CASSSTGTDYGYTF
>TRBV13|-
CASSFGVYEQYF
>TRBV10-1|-
CASSSGQGTGELFF
>TRBV9|-
CASSDSRRAKNIQYF
>TRBV7-2|-
CASSSVSYEQYF
>TRBV5-5|medium-sized
CASSDWTQYNEQFF
>TRBV7-9|once
CASSMGQAGTEAFF
>TRBV2|-
CASSRDDYGYTF
>TRBV30|-
CAWSWDRSYEQYF
>TRBV14|-
CASSPSRTGNTGELFF
>TRBV10-3|-
CAISEPAGSSYEQYF
>TRBV2|few
CASSEVLAGGRDTQYF
>TRBV30|-
CAWGGDAGHPPLHF
>TRBV7-2|once
CASSQDRLTGGYTF
>TRBV11-3|few
CASSKGGLHTEAFF
>TRBV7-2|-
CASSGGRGNTEAFF
>TRBV27|-
CASSRDRSSNSPLHF
>TRBV4-1|-
CASSPNHGGAVETQYF
>TRBV5-6|-
CASSLESNEKLFF
>TRBV10-1|-
CASSESARAYEQYF